The clone carrying this TCR beta chain was recorded once. TCRdb itself ran the reads through MiXCR, one entry per CDR3 protein. Of 450,000 to 550,000 distinct CDR3 sequences listed, about 15% are singletons. This specimen comes from a study of T cell repertoires in cytomegalovirus infection. The sequenced material came from CD8+ T cells from PBMCs. This TCR came from a human donor in good health (CMV status not recorded). Some clones in this sample may be carry-over from other donors' samples.

CDR3 bases: TGTGCCAGCAGCCGGGGGGACAGGGGGATGGAGCAGTACTTC. Its translation is CASSRGDRGMEQYF. The rearrangement joins TRBV9 to TRBJ2-7, with 11 positions matching TRBD1. The CDR3 totals 14 residues. From germline, CDR1 is SGDLS and CDR2 YYNGEE. Unmatched junction bases numbered 7, after V lost 4 bases and J lost 7 bases.